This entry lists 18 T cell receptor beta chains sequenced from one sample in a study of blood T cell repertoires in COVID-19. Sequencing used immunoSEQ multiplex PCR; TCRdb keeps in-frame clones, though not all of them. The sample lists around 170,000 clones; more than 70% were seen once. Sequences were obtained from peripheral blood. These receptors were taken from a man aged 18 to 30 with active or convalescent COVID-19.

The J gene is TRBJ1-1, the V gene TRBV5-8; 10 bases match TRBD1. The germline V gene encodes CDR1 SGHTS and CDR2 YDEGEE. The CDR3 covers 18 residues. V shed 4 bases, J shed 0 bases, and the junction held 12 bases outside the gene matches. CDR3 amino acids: CASSPSRDRGNMNTEAFF. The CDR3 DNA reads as TGTGCCAGCAGCCCGTCCCGGGACAGGGGAAACATGAACACTGAAGCTTTCTTT. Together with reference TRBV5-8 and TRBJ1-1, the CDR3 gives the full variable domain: EAGVTQSPTHLIKTRGQQATLRCSPISGHTSVYWYQQALGLGLQFLLWYDEGEERNRGNFPPRFSGRQFPNYSSELNVNALELEDSALYLCASSPSRDRGNMNTEAFFGQGTRLTVV.

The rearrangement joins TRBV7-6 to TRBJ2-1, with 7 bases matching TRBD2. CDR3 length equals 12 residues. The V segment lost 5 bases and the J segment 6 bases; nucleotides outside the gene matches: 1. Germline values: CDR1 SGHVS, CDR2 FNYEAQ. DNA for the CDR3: TGTGCCAGCAGCCCGGGGGGCAATGAGCAGTTCTTC. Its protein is CASSPGGNEQFF. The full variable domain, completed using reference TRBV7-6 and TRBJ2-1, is GAGVSQSPRYKVTKRGQDVALRCDPISGHVSLYWYRQALGQGPEFLTYFNYEAQQDKSGLPNDRFSAERPEGSISTLTIQRTEQRDSAMYRCASSPGGNEQFFGPGTRLTVL.

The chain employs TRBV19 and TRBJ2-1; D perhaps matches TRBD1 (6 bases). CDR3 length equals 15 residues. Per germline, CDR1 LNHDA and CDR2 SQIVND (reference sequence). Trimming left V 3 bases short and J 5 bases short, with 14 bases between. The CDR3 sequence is CASSIRQGLHNEQFF. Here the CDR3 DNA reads TGTGCCAGTAGTATTCGGCAGGGGCTCCACAATGAGCAGTTCTTC.

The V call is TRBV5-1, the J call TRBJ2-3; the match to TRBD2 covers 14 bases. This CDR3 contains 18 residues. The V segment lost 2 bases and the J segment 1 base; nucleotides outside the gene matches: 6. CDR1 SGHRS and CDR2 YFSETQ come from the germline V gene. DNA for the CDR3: TGCGCCAGCAGCTTCGAGGGACTAGCGGGAGTCCGCACAGATACGCAGTATTTT. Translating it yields CASSFEGLAGVRTDTQYF. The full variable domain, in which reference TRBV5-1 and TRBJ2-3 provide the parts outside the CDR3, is KAGVTQTPRYLIKTRGQQVTLSCSPISGHRSVSWYQQTPGQGLQFLFEYFSETQRNKGNFPGRFSGRQFSNSRSEMNVSTLELGDSALYLCASSFEGLAGVRTDTQYFGPGTRLTVL.

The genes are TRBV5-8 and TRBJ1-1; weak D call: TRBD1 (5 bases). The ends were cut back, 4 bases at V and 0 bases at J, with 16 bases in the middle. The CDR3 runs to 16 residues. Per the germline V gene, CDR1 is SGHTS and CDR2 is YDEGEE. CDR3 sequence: CASSLGHTILNTEAFF. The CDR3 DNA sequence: TGTGCCAGCAGCCTCGGACACACGATCTTGAACACTGAAGCTTTCTTT.

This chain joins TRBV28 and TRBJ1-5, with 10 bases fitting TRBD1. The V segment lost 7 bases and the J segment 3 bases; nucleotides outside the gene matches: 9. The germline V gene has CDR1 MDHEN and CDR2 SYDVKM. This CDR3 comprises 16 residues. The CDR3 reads CASTPQGQGNNQPQHF. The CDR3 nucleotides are TGTGCCAGCACTCCCCAGGGACAGGGGAACAATCAGCCCCAGCATTTT.

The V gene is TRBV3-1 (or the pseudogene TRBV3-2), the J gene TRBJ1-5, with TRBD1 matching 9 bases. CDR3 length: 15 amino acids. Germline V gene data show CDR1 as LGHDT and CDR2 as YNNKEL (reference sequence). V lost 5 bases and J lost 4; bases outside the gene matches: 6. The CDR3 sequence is CASSDAGTGNQPQHF. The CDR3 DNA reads TGTGCCAGCAGCGACGCCGGGACAGGGAATCAGCCCCAGCATTTT.

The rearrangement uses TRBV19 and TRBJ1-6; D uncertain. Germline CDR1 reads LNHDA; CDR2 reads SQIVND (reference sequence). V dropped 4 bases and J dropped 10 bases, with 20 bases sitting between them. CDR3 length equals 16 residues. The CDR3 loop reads CASSRVKAQVSSPLHF. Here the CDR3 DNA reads TGTGCCAGTAGTAGGGTCAAAGCCCAGGTATCATCACCCCTCCACTTT.

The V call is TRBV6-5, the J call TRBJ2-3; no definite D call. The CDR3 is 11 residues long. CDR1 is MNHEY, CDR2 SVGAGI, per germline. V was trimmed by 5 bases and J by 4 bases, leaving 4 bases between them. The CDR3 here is CASSQSDTQYF. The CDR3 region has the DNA TGTGCCAGCAGTCAGTCAGATACGCAGTATTTT.

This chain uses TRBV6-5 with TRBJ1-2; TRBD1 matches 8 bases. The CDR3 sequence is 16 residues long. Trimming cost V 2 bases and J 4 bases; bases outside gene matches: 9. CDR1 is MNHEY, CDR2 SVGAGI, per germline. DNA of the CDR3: TGTGCCAGCAGTTACGGTCCAGGACAGGGAGGCTATGGCTACACCTTC. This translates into CASSYGPGQGGYGYTF.

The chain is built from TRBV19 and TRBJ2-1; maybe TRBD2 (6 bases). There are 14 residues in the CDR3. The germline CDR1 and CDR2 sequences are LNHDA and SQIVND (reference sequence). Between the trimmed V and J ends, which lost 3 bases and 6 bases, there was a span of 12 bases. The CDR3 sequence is CASSIGGGVNEQFF. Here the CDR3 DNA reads TGTGCCAGTAGTATTGGAGGCGGGGTCAATGAGCAGTTCTTC.

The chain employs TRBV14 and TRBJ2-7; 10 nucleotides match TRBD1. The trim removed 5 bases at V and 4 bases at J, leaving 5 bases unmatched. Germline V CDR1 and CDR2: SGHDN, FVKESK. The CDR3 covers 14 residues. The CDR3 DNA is TGTGCCAGCAGCTCCGGACAGGGGGAATACGAGCAGTACTTC. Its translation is CASSSGQGEYEQYF. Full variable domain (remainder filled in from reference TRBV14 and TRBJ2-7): EAGVTQFPSHSVIEKGQTVTLRCDPISGHDNLYWYRRVMGKEIKFLLHFVKESKQDESGMPNNRFLAERTGGTYSTLKVQPAELEDSGVYFCASSSGQGEYEQYFGPGTRLTVT.

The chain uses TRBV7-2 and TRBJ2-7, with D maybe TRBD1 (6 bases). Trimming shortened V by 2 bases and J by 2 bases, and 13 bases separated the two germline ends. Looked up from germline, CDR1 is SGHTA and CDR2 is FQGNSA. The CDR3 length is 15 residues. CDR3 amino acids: CASSLIKTGPYEQYF. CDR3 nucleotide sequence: TGTGCCAGCAGCTTAATCAAAACAGGGCCCTACGAGCAGTACTTC.

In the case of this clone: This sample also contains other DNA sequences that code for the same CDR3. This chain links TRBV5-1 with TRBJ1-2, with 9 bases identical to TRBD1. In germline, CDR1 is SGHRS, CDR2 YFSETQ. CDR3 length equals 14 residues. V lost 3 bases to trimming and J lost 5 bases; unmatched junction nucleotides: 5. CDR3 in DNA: TGCGCCAGCAGCTCGGGACAGGGTGGATATGGCTACACCTTC. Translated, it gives CASSSGQGGYGYTF.

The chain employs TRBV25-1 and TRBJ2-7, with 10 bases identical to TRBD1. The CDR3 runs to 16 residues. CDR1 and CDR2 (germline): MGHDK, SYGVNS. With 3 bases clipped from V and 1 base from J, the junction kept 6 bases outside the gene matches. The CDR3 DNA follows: TGTGCCAGCAGTGATAAGTGGACAGGGGGTTCCTACGAGCAGTACTTC. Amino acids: CASSDKWTGGSYEQYF.

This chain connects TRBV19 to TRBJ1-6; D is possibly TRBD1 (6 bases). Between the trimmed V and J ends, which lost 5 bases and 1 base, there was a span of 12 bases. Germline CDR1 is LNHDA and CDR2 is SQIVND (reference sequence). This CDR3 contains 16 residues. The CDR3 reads CASSGRGGSYNSPLHF. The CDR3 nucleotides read TGTGCCAGTAGTGGAAGGGGGGGTTCCTATAATTCACCCCTCCACTTT.

CDR3 in DNA: TGCGCCAGCAGCTTTCTTAAAAACAATGAGCAGTTCTTC. Protein sequence: CASSFLKNNEQFF. This chain links TRBV5-1 with TRBJ2-1; D ambiguous. Per the germline V gene, CDR1 is SGHRS and CDR2 is YFSETQ. This CDR3 contains 13 residues. V was clipped by 2 bases and J by 5 bases, with 8 bases between them.

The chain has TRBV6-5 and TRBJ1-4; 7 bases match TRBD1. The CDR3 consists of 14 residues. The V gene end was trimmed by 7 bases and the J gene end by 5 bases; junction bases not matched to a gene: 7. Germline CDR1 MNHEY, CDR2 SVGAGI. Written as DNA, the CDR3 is TGTGCCAGCAAGGTGGGGACAGCGAATGAAAAACTGTTTTTT. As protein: CASKVGTANEKLFF.